The rows below give T cell receptor beta chains drawn from one sample of a study of shared clonotypes between healthy human individuals. Assay: immunoSEQ multiplex PCR; the TCRdb copy retains only in-frame clones and omits some. The table has about 1.5 million clones, approximately 98% seen once. Sequenced sample: naive CD4+ T cells sorted from blood. The receptors were sampled from a man aged 25 to 40 in good health. Both conserved end residues are part of each CDR3. Clone size is given for some rows only: seen once, a few or many times, or a class if the clone is expanded.

V	size	J	CDR3
TRBV5-1	-	TRBJ2-7	CASSLARSTYEQYF
TRBV19	-	TRBJ2-7	CASSSSGSTPYEQYF
TRBV19	-	TRBJ2-7	CASKGVGRNEQYF
TRBV18	-	TRBJ2-3	CASSPPGHNTDTQYF
TRBV4-1	-	TRBJ1-4	CASSQDLGNEKLFF
TRBV5-5	once	TRBJ2-7	CASSFADYGAYEQYF
TRBV10-1	-	TRBJ2-3	CASSDPGSTDTQYF
TRBV4-1	-	TRBJ2-1	CASSQGTSGRAYNEQFF
TRBV18	-	TRBJ2-7	CASSPGLARTYEQYF
TRBV18	-	TRBJ1-5	CASSPRRGNQPQHF
TRBV19	-	TRBJ2-1	CASSRWTSGKKILYNEQFF
TRBV9	-	TRBJ1-2	CASSADVRIGGYTF
TRBV4-3	-	TRBJ2-5	CASSLETSGQETQYF
TRBV5-4	-	TRBJ2-3	CASSLGGLDSYTQYF
TRBV5-1	-	TRBJ2-1	CASSLGGGSYNEQFF
TRBV18	-	TRBJ2-5	CASSPRTSGQRLGETQYF
TRBV5-4	once	TRBJ2-5	CASSLTGWEETQYF
TRBV2	-	TRBJ1-4	CASSAGTPNEKLFF
TRBV7-2	-	TRBJ2-1	CASRPPGLAGGGKQFF
TRBV6-5	-	TRBJ2-7	CASSFLGEGLSYEQYF
TRBV19	-	TRBJ2-7	CASSIAGGRLYEQYF
TRBV15	-	TRBJ1-5	CATSRSGPGAGQPQHF
TRBV11-2	-	TRBJ2-2	CASSLQVGELFF
TRBV6-5	-	TRBJ1-1	CASSYSFRDGTFF
TRBV9	-	TRBJ2-7	CASSVGGLSSYEQYF
TRBV5-1	-	TRBJ2-3	CASSFPTSGSTDTQYF
TRBV2	-	TRBJ1-5	CASSEGTGYQPQHF
TRBV10-3	-	TRBJ2-1	CAIRNFPTSGYNEQFF
TRBV18	-	TRBJ2-2	CASSPRLAGDPNTGELFF
TRBV28	-	TRBJ1-2	CASSLQGEKSYGYTF
TRBV7-2	-	TRBJ1-5	CASSSVGRGLGQPQHF